One sample yielded the 32 T cell receptor beta chains listed below, sequenced in a study of regulatory T cells in long-lasting Graves disease. Researchers made TCR beta libraries by using iRepertoire HTBI primers and running Arm-PCR on CDR3 regions. TCRdb itself ran the multiplex PCR reads through MiXCR, one entry per CDR3 protein. The data show 450,000 or so distinct CDR3 sequences, less than 25% seen once. Time point described: persistent/refractory GD, antithyroid drugs over 5 years with positive TRAb. Extracted PBMC RNA gave rise to the TCR library. The sequencing here drew on peripheral blood mononuclear cells (PBMCs), taken when the disease was refractory, from a patient treated with antithyroid drugs. The receptor set was obtained from a female donor with Graves disease.

This chain joins TRBV5-1 and TRBJ2-3; TRBD1 agrees at 8 bases. Germline V lookup: CDR1 SGHRS, CDR2 YFSETQ. Trimming at V came to 4 bases and at J to 6 bases, leaving 7 bases not matched to a gene. The CDR3 is made up of 14 amino acids. The CDR3 DNA is TGCGCCAGCAGCATAGGACAGGGTCCGGATACGCAGTATTTT. It translates to CASSIGQGPDTQYF.

In this sample, this clonotype turned up many times. The V and J genes are TRBV28 and TRBJ2-5, with 9 bases matching TRBD1. Germline V gene sequence: CDR1 MDHEN, CDR2 SYDVKM. J was trimmed by 5 bases and V by 5 bases; bases with no gene match: 6. The CDR3 covers 14 residues. CDR3 residues: CASSPATGGETQYF. The CDR3 DNA reads as TGTGCCAGCAGTCCCGCAACAGGGGGCGAGACCCAGTACTTC.

The J gene is TRBJ2-7, the V gene TRBV6-5; perhaps TRBD2 as D (5 bases). The germline CDR1 and CDR2 sequences are MNHEY and SVGAGI. The CDR3 spans 14 residues. The germline V and J ends were trimmed by 2 bases and 1 base, with 9 bases remaining between them. This CDR3 reads CASSYLGVSYEQYF. In DNA, the CDR3 is TGTGCCAGCAGTTACCTCGGGGTTTCCTACGAGCAGTACTTC.

The chain joins TRBV5-1 to TRBJ2-7, with D hard to call. The CDR3 extends over 15 amino acids. V was cut by 0 bases and J by 2 bases, with 12 bases left in between. From germline, CDR1 is SGHRS and CDR2 YFSETQ. The CDR3 bases are TGCGCCAGCAGCTTGGCCCTGGGAATAGCCTACGAGCAGTACTTC. Translated, it gives CASSLALGIAYEQYF.

The chain combines TRBV10-3 with TRBJ2-7; no clear D gene. This CDR3 contains 14 residues. In germline, CDR1 is ENHRY, CDR2 SYGVKD. Trimming cost V 3 bases and J 2 bases, with 11 bases left between them. Here the CDR3 reads CAISELALPYEQYF. The CDR3, as DNA: TGTGCCATCAGTGAACTTGCACTGCCCTACGAGCAGTACTTC.

This clonotype was recorded a few times. V and J are TRBV7-9 and TRBJ1-1; D may be TRBD1 (5 bases). The CDR3 extends over 17 amino acids. The germline V gene encodes CDR1 SEHNR and CDR2 FQNEAQ (reference sequence). V shed 4 bases and J shed 0 bases, with 18 bases lying between them. This CDR3 reads CASSSKGVLAVNTEAFF. CDR3 DNA sequence: TGTGCCAGCAGCTCCAAAGGGGTTCTGGCGGTGAACACTGAAGCTTTCTTT.

Note on this clonotype: One base away lies a much larger clone, so this may be a sequencing read error. This rearrangement joins TRBV7-9 to TRBJ2-7; perhaps D is TRBD1 or TRBD2 (6 bases each). Germline CDR1 reads SEHNR; CDR2 reads FQNEAQ (reference sequence). V was cut by 5 bases and J by 2 bases, with 16 bases left in between. CDR3 size: 15 residues. In DNA form, the CDR3 reads TGTGCCAGCAGCCCCACCCCGGGGGCGACCTACGAGCAGTACTTC. It specifies CASSPTPGATYEQYF. Full variable domain (rest looked up from reference TRBV7-9 and TRBJ2-7): DTGVSQNPRHKITKRGQNVTFRCDPISEHNRLYWYRQTLGQGPEFLTYFQNEAQLEKSRLLSDRFSAERPKGSFSTLEIQRTEQGDSAMYLCASSPTPGATYEQYFGPGTRLTVT.

The rearrangement uses TRBV10-3 and TRBJ2-5; D perhaps matches TRBD2 (7 bases). The length of the CDR3 is 16 residues. Germline V gene data show CDR1 as ENHRY and CDR2 as SYGVKD. V lost 5 bases, J lost 1 base, and 17 bases lay in between. In nucleotides, the CDR3 is TGTGCCATCAGTACCCGGACTAGAGGGGGCCAAGAGACCCAGTACTTC. Translated, it gives CAISTRTRGGQETQYF.

This clonotype came up many times. The rearrangement uses TRBV20-1 and TRBJ1-5; the D gene is possibly TRBD1 (5 bases). V dropped 4 bases and J dropped 7 bases, with 17 bases sitting between them. Germline V lookup: CDR1 DFQATT, CDR2 SNEGSKA (reference sequence). This CDR3 region has 14 residues. Written as DNA, the CDR3 is TGCAGTGCTACTTCCGGGGGGATGCGGCAGCCCCAGCATTTT. Translating gives CSATSGGMRQPQHF.

This chain uses TRBV20-1 with TRBJ2-2, with D unclear. CDR3 length: 14 residues. Per the germline V gene, CDR1 is DFQATT and CDR2 is SNEGSKA (reference sequence). Trimming removed 6 bases from V and 4 bases from J, with 15 bases in between. The CDR3 nucleotides read TGCAGTGCGATTCAAGTGGCGTCCACCGGGGAGCTGTTTTTT. This encodes CSAIQVASTGELFF.

Only a few counts were recorded for this clonotype. The chain is built from TRBV5-6 and TRBJ2-6, with 7 bases matching TRBD1. Germline V gene lookup returns CDR1 SGHDT and CDR2 YYEEEE. V was clipped by 4 bases and J by 2 bases; unmatched bases: 15. The CDR3 totals 19 residues. The CDR3 DNA follows: TGTGCCAGCAGCGCGTTTCCGGGACAGAGATCAACTGGGGCCAACGTCCTGACTTTC. Protein: CASSAFPGQRSTGANVLTF.

This clonotype appeared a few times. The rearrangement links TRBV4-3 to TRBJ2-2; a weak D match, TRBD2 (5 bases). Germline loops: CDR1 LGHNA, CDR2 YSLEER. The V and J ends lost 1 base and 5 bases respectively, with 14 bases between them. This CDR3 region has 16 residues. The CDR3 region is CASSQGRGRGTGELFF. The CDR3 bases are TGCGCCAGCAGCCAAGGTCGAGGGAGAGGTACCGGGGAGCTGTTTTTT.

This chain connects TRBV11-2 to TRBJ1-3, with a weak D call TRBD1 (5 bases). Deletions cut 5 bases from V and 0 bases from J, with 8 bases between. Germline assignment: CDR1 SGHAT and CDR2 FQNNGV. The CDR3 runs 14 residues. The chain's CDR3 is CASSAGSSGNTIYF. As DNA, the CDR3 is TGTGCCAGCAGCGCAGGGAGCTCTGGAAACACCATATATTTT. Filled out from reference TRBV11-2 and TRBJ1-3, the complete variable domain reads EAGVAQSPRYKIIEKRQSVAFWCNPISGHATLYWYQQILGQGPKLLIQFQNNGVVDDSQLPKDRFSAERLKGVDSTLKIQPAKLEDSAVYLCASSAGSSGNTIYFGEGSWLTVV.

This clonotype has at least ten counts. DNA of the CDR3: TGTGCCAGCAGCTTAGTGACTGGGAACACCGGGGAGCTGTTTTTT. Its translation is CASSLVTGNTGELFF. The chain is built from TRBV11-2 and TRBJ2-2; D unclear. V was shortened by 1 base and J by 1 base, with 7 bases between the two germline ends. CDR1 and CDR2 from the germline V gene are SGHAT and FQNNGV. This CDR3 is built from 15 residues.

This clonotype was detected ten times or more. The chain combines TRBV2 with TRBJ2-5; D is unresolved. Trimming stripped 1 base from V and 0 bases from J, with 15 bases between. Germline CDR1 reads SNHLY; CDR2 reads FYNNEI. This CDR3 is 17 amino acids long. CDR3 sequence: CASSEVLTASYQETQYF. The CDR3 bases are TGTGCCAGCAGTGAAGTCTTAACAGCGTCGTACCAAGAGACCCAGTACTTC.

The chain combines TRBV3-1 with TRBJ2-2, with 9 bases aligning to TRBD1. This CDR3 contains 17 residues. Trimming at V came to 4 bases and at J to 2 bases, leaving 8 bases not matched to a gene. The germline V gene encodes CDR1 LGHDT and CDR2 YNNKEL (reference sequence). This chain's CDR3 is CASSLIGTGRNTGELFF. CDR3 in DNA: TGTGCCAGCAGCCTCATCGGGACAGGGCGAAACACCGGGGAGCTGTTTTTT. Filled out from reference TRBV3-1 and TRBJ2-2, the complete variable domain reads DTAVSQTPKYLVTQMGNDKSIKCEQNLGHDTMYWYKQDSKKFLKIMFSYNNKELIINETVPNRFSPKSPDKAHLNLHINSLELGDSAVYFCASSLIGTGRNTGELFFGEGSRLTVL.

This CDR3 reads CSASVLASYEQYF. Here the CDR3 DNA reads TGCAGTGCTAGTGTTCTAGCTTCCTACGAGCAGTACTTC. V gene TRBV20-1 combines with J gene TRBJ2-7; weak D call: TRBD2 (5 bases). V was trimmed by 3 bases and J by 1 base, leaving 10 bases between them. CDR3 size: 13 residues. The germline gives CDR1 DFQATT, CDR2 SNEGSKA (reference sequence).

The chain couples TRBV24-1 to TRBJ2-2; 7 bases are a match to TRBD1. The CDR3 is 15 residues long. CDR1 is KGHDR and CDR2 is SFDVKD in the germline V gene. J gave up 0 bases and V 7 bases, and 4 bases lay outside the gene matches. CDR3 nucleotide sequence: TGTGCCACCAGGCAAGGGGGCGCGAACACCGGGGAGCTGTTTTTT. Encoded protein: CATRQGGANTGELFF.

This clonotype is medium-sized within its sample. This sequence joins TRBV2 and TRBJ1-1, with 10 bases that match TRBD1. Germline CDR1 and CDR2: SNHLY and FYNNEI. Trimming at V came to 6 bases and at J to 1 base, leaving 5 bases not matched to a gene. This CDR3 spans 15 amino acids. In nucleotides, the CDR3 is TGTGCCAGCAGCCGGGACAGGGGACCGAACACTGAAGCTTTCTTT. The encoded protein is CASSRDRGPNTEAFF.

The chain employs TRBV7-2 and TRBJ2-1, with 7 bases aligning to TRBD2. V lost 5 bases, J lost 4 bases, and 8 bases stayed unmatched. The germline V gene has CDR1 SGHTA and CDR2 FQGNSA. The CDR3 runs to 15 residues. The CDR3 is CASSRTSVLYNEQFF. In DNA form, the CDR3 reads TGTGCCAGCAGCCGAACTAGCGTATTATACAATGAGCAGTTCTTC.

This clonotype has a count of ten or more. This chain joins TRBV6-1 and TRBJ2-5; 7 bases are shared with TRBD1. V shed 5 bases, J shed 1 base, and the junction held 4 bases outside the gene matches. Per germline, CDR1 MNHNS and CDR2 SASEGT. The CDR3 runs 14 residues. The CDR3 spells CASSPRDSQETQYF. CDR3 nucleotide sequence: TGTGCCAGCAGTCCCAGGGACAGCCAAGAGACCCAGTACTTC.

There are a few counts of this clonotype. As DNA, the CDR3 is TGCGCCAGCAGCCAAGATCCGGACAGGGATCTTTCACCCCTCCACTTT. Encoded protein: CASSQDPDRDLSPLHF. The chain couples TRBV4-3 to TRBJ1-6, with TRBD1 matching over 8 bases. The V segment lost 0 bases and the J segment 9 bases; nucleotides outside the gene matches: 7. The CDR3 runs to 16 residues. The germline V gene encodes CDR1 LGHNA and CDR2 YSLEER.

This clonotype was observed many times. The chain is built from TRBV28 and TRBJ1-1; the D gene is possibly TRBD1 (6 bases). CDR1 is MDHEN and CDR2 is SYDVKM in the germline V gene. The CDR3 spans 15 residues. V dropped 5 bases and J dropped 9 bases, with 22 bases sitting between them. DNA for the CDR3: TGTGCCAGCAGTATCGAACAGACCGGGACAAGAAAAGCTTTCTTT. Amino acids: CASSIEQTGTRKAFF. The variable domain in full, with the rest retrieved from reference TRBV28 and TRBJ1-1, is DVKVTQSSRYLVKRTGEKVFLECVQDMDHENMFWYRQDPGLGLRLIYFSYDVKMKEKGDIPEGYSVSREKKERFSLILESASTNQTSMYLCASSIEQTGTRKAFFGQGTRLTVV.

This clonotype was found many times. The genes are TRBV28 and TRBJ2-7; 10 bases align to TRBD2. Germline CDR1 is MDHEN and CDR2 is SYDVKM. With 6 bases clipped from V and 3 bases from J, the junction kept 5 bases outside the gene matches. This CDR3 comprises 14 residues. CDR3 sequence: CASSEREGYYEQYF. The CDR3 bases are TGTGCCAGCAGCGAGCGGGAGGGGTACTACGAGCAGTACTTC. The whole variable domain, filled in from reference TRBV28 and TRBJ2-7, reads DVKVTQSSRYLVKRTGEKVFLECVQDMDHENMFWYRQDPGLGLRLIYFSYDVKMKEKGDIPEGYSVSREKKERFSLILESASTNQTSMYLCASSEREGYYEQYFGPGTRLTVT.

The V gene is TRBV7-9, the J gene TRBJ2-2; D assignment may be TRBD1 or TRBD2 (5 bases each). Germline CDR1 and CDR2: SEHNR and FQNEAQ (reference sequence). V dropped 4 bases and J dropped 1 base, with 13 bases sitting between them. The CDR3 runs 16 residues. The CDR3 coding sequence is TGTGCCAGCAGCTCGGCCGGGACGAAGAACACCGGGGAGCTGTTTTTT. Protein product: CASSSAGTKNTGELFF. Full variable domain (outside the CDR3, taken from reference TRBV7-9 and TRBJ2-2): DTGVSQNPRHKITKRGQNVTFRCDPISEHNRLYWYRQTLGQGPEFLTYFQNEAQLEKSRLLSDRFSAERPKGSFSTLEIQRTEQGDSAMYLCASSSAGTKNTGELFFGEGSRLTVL.

This clonotype was observed many times. This rearrangement joins TRBV11-3 to TRBJ2-7, with 14 nucleotides matching TRBD2. The CDR3 has 16 residues. V lost 6 bases to trimming and J lost 4 bases; unmatched junction nucleotides: 8. Germline assignment: CDR1 SGHNT and CDR2 YENEEA. CDR3 in DNA: TGTGCCAGCAGTCCGGGACTAGCGGGAGAAGGATACGAGCAGTACTTC. Translating gives CASSPGLAGEGYEQYF.

This clonotype has a handful of counts. The J gene is TRBJ1-1, the V gene TRBV29-1; D is possibly TRBD1 (5 bases). The CDR3 length is 14 residues. CDR1 SQVTM and CDR2 ANQGSEA come from the germline V gene. The ends were cut back, 6 bases at V and 1 base at J, with 15 bases in the middle. CDR3 sequence: CSVPPGGANTEAFF. For the CDR3, the DNA is TGCAGCGTACCCCCAGGCGGGGCGAACACTGAAGCTTTCTTT. The entire variable domain, with the rest obtained from reference TRBV29-1 and TRBJ1-1, is as follows: SAVISQKPSRDICQRGTSLTIQCQVDSQVTMMFWYRQQPGQSLTLIATANQGSEATYESGFVIDKFPISRPNLTFSTLTVSNMSPEDSSIYLCSVPPGGANTEAFFGQGTRLTVV.

This chain links TRBV6-1 with TRBJ2-1, with no clear D. V lost 6 bases, J lost 9 bases, and 18 bases lay in between. Looked up from germline, CDR1 is MNHNS and CDR2 is SASEGT. This CDR3 is 14 amino acids long. DNA of the CDR3: TGTGCCAGCAGGCCGAATAGCTTTGGTTTTGAGCAGTTCTTC. This encodes CASRPNSFGFEQFF.

The chain uses TRBV7-9 and TRBJ1-2, with D perhaps matching TRBD1 (5 bases). The CDR3 contains 13 residues. CDR1 is SEHNR, CDR2 FQNEAQ, per germline (reference sequence). Between the trimmed V and J ends, which lost 5 bases and 3 bases, there was a span of 10 bases. CDR3 amino acids: CASSPGSDYGYTF. The CDR3 DNA is TGTGCCAGCAGCCCAGGGTCAGACTATGGCTACACCTTC.

The chain joins TRBV7-9 to TRBJ1-4; the D is unclear. Trimming took off 3 bases at V and 6 bases at J, with 11 bases between the two ends. The CDR3 extends over 14 amino acids. Germline-derived CDR1 and CDR2 are SEHNR and FQNEAQ (reference sequence). CDR3 residues: CASSFSGGDEKLFF. DNA of the CDR3: TGTGCCAGCAGCTTTTCTGGCGGCGATGAAAAACTGTTTTTT.

The chain uses TRBV29-1 and TRBJ2-5; a possible D gene is TRBD2 (6 bases). Per germline, CDR1 SQVTM and CDR2 ANQGSEA. The CDR3 has 15 residues. V was clipped by 2 bases and J by 1 base, with 14 bases between them. Written as DNA, the CDR3 is TGCAGCGTTGAATGGCGGGGAGTACTCCAAGAGACCCAGTACTTC. It specifies CSVEWRGVLQETQYF.

This clonotype was detected a few times. V is TRBV27 and J is TRBJ2-3; D gene ambiguous. Germline V gene sequence: CDR1 MNHEY, CDR2 SMNVEV (reference sequence). The ends were cut back, 2 bases at V and 5 bases at J, with 8 bases in the middle. The CDR3 contains 13 residues. The CDR3 protein is CASSLPFGDTQYF. In nucleotides, the CDR3 is TGTGCCAGCAGTTTACCTTTTGGAGATACGCAGTATTTT.